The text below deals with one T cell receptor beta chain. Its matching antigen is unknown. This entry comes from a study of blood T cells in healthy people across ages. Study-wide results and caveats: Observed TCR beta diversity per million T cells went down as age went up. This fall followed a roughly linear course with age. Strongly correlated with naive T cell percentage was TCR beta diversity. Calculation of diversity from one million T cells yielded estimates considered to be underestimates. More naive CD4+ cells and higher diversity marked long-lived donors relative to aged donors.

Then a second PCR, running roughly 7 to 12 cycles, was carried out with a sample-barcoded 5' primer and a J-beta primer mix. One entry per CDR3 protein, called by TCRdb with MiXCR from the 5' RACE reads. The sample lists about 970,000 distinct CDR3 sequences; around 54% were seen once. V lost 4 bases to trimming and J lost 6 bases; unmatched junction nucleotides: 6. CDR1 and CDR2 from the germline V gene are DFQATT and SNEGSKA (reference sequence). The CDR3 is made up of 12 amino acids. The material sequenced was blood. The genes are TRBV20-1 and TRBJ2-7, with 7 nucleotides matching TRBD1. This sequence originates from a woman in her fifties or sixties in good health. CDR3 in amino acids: CSATYRGFEQYF. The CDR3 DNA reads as TGCAGTGCTACATACAGGGGATTCGAGCAGTACTTC.